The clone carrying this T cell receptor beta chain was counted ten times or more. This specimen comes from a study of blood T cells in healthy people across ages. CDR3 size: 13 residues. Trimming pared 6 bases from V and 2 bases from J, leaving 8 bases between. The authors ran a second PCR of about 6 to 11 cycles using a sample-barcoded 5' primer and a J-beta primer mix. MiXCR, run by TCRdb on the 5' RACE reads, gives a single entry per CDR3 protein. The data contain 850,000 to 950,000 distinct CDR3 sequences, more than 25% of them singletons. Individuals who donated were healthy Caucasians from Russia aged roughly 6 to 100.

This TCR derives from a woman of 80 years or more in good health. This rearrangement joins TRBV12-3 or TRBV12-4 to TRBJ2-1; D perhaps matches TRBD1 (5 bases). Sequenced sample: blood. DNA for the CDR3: TGTGCCAGCAGGATGGGGCCCTACAATGAGCAGTTCTTC. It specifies CASRMGPYNEQFF.